A single sample is the source of the 31 T cell receptor beta chains below, sequenced in a study of T cells after yellow fever vaccination. TCRdb analysed the 5' RACE reads with MiXCR anew, one entry per CDR3 protein. The profile shows hundreds of thousands of distinct CDR3 sequences, about 12% of them singletons. The input for sequencing was PBMCs, taken on the day of the yellow fever booster vaccination. The origin of the receptors is a man younger than 45 who received the YFV17D yellow fever vaccine.

This clonotype was picked up a small number of times. This chain uses TRBV4-3 with TRBJ2-7, with no clear D. Germline V gene sequence: CDR1 LGHNA, CDR2 YSLEER. Trimming left V 2 bases short and J 4 bases short, with 9 bases between. The CDR3 is 13 residues long. This CDR3 reads CASSQKTTYEQYF. In DNA form, the CDR3 reads TGCGCCAGCAGCCAAAAAACAACTTACGAGCAGTACTTC.

This clonotype appeared many times. V and J are TRBV6-2 or TRBV6-3 and TRBJ2-7; 7 bases are a match to TRBD2. Germline V lookup: CDR1 MNHEY, CDR2 SVGEGT. V dropped 5 bases and J dropped 11; count of bases not matched to a gene: 12. The CDR3 totals 13 residues. The CDR3 region is CASSPSGALPEYF. In DNA form, the CDR3 reads TGTGCCAGCAGTCCTAGCGGAGCTCTGCCGGAGTACTTC.

The gene calls are TRBV3-1 and TRBJ2-5, with TRBD2 identical over 12 bases. This CDR3 has 17 amino acids. CDR1 is LGHDT and CDR2 is YNNKEL in the germline V gene (reference sequence). J gave up 5 bases and V 2 bases, and 9 bases lay outside the gene matches. CDR3 amino acids: CASSQQPSGRAVETQYF. For the CDR3, the DNA is TGTGCCAGCAGCCAACAACCTAGCGGGAGGGCCGTGGAGACCCAGTACTTC.

This chain uses TRBV7-9 with TRBJ2-2; D is possibly TRBD1 or TRBD2 (7 bases each). Trimming stripped 5 bases from V and 4 bases from J, with 17 bases between. Germline V gives CDR1 SEHNR, CDR2 FQNEAQ (reference sequence). The CDR3 length is 16 residues. CDR3 region: CASSQGGQHLTGELFF. The CDR3 nucleotides are TGTGCCAGCAGCCAGGGGGGGCAGCACCTCACCGGGGAGCTGTTTTTT.

The genes are TRBV24-1 and TRBJ2-1; D might be TRBD1 or TRBD2, each matching 6 bases. Trimming took 0 bases from V and 9 from J, leaving 14 bases between them. The CDR3 sequence is 15 residues long. From germline, CDR1 is KGHDR and CDR2 SFDVKD. The CDR3 nucleotides read TGTGCCACCAGTGATTTGCGGGGGCGCGAGTGTGAGCAGTTCTTC. Translation gives CATSDLRGRECEQFF.

The rearrangement links TRBV9 to TRBJ1-2, with 9 bases aligning to TRBD1. This CDR3 is 15 amino acids long. Germline-derived CDR1 and CDR2 are SGDLS and YYNGEE. The V segment lost 4 bases and the J segment 2 bases; nucleotides outside the gene matches: 6. The CDR3 loop is CASSPTGTGNYGYTF. The CDR3 DNA reads as TGTGCCAGCAGCCCCACCGGGACAGGGAACTATGGCTACACCTTC.

The chain has TRBV7-9 and TRBJ1-1; D remains ambiguous. V lost 3 bases and J 2 bases, leaving 19 bases between the germline ends. The CDR3 is made up of 17 amino acids. CDR1 SEHNR and CDR2 FQNEAQ come from the germline V gene (reference sequence). The DNA for the CDR3 is TGTGCCAGCAGCTTCGTGGGCCATCAAAGCCCAAACACTGAAGCTTTCTTT. Translated: CASSFVGHQSPNTEAFF.

As regards this clonotype: A junction end diverges from the germline sequence, so it may reflect a read error. The chain combines TRBV5-1 with TRBJ2-5; D not certain. From germline, CDR1 is SGHRS and CDR2 YFSETQ. This CDR3 has 14 amino acids. CDR3 residues: CASSLAARAETQHF. The DNA of the CDR3 is TGCGCCAGCAGCTTGGCTGCCCGAGCCGAGACCCAGCACTTC.

This clonotype was seen only a few times. This sequence joins TRBV13 and TRBJ2-5; possibly TRBD1 for D (6 bases). This CDR3 comprises 15 residues. CDR1 and CDR2 from the germline V gene are PRHDT and FYEKMQ (reference sequence). V was trimmed by 4 bases and J by 4 bases, leaving 16 bases between them. This chain's CDR3 is CASSSGVRLTETQYF. The CDR3 DNA follows: TGTGCCAGCAGCTCAGGGGTGAGACTGACAGAGACCCAGTACTTC.

The gene calls are TRBV5-4 and TRBJ2-3; 7 nucleotides agree with TRBD1. Germline V CDR1 and CDR2: SGHNT, YYREEE (reference sequence). CDR3 length equals 15 residues. V lost 4 bases, J lost 2 bases, and 7 bases stayed unmatched. The CDR3 coding sequence is TGTGCCAGCAGCATAAAGACAGGGTCCACAGATACGCAGTATTTT. Translated, it gives CASSIKTGSTDTQYF.

This clonotype has at least ten counts. This rearrangement joins TRBV7-8 to TRBJ1-6, with 10 bases lining up with TRBD1. J was trimmed by 12 bases and V by 1 base; bases with no gene match: 6. Germline V gives CDR1 SGHVS, CDR2 FQNEAQ. The CDR3 runs 15 residues. The CDR3 loop is CASSLDDRGRVPLHF. The CDR3 region has the DNA TGTGCCAGCAGCTTAGACGACAGGGGGCGCGTACCCCTCCACTTT. Combining the CDR3 with reference TRBV7-8 and TRBJ1-6 gives the whole variable domain GAGVSQSPRYKVAKRGQDVALRCDPISGHVSLFWYQQALGQGPEFLTYFQNEAQLDKSGLPSDRFFAERPEGSVSTLKIQRTQQEDSAVYLCASSLDDRGRVPLHFGNGTRLTVT.

This clonotype was seen only a few times. The chain recombines TRBV30 with TRBJ2-3; TRBD1 is a possible D gene (7 bases). V lost 1 base and J lost 3, with 14 bases in between. The CDR3 consists of 15 residues. Germline assignment: CDR1 GTSNPN and CDR2 SVGIG (reference sequence). The CDR3, as DNA: TGTGCCTGGAGTGGTGGCAGGGGGAGGACAGATACGCAGTATTTT. Protein product: CAWSGGRGRTDTQYF.

This clonotype has a handful of counts. This rearrangement joins TRBV7-2 to TRBJ2-7; 7 positions agree with TRBD1. The CDR3 spans 15 residues. Germline CDR1 is SGHTA and CDR2 is FQGNSA. After removal of 5 bases from V and 6 bases from J, the junction contained 13 bases not matched to a gene. In DNA, the CDR3 is TGTGCCAGCAGCCCGATAGCCGGACAGGTCTCCGAGCAGTACTTC. The encoded protein is CASSPIAGQVSEQYF.

Only a few counts were recorded for this clonotype. The chain links TRBV10-3 to TRBJ2-7; 8 positions match TRBD2. Per the germline V gene, CDR1 is ENHRY and CDR2 is SYGVKD. J gave up 5 bases and V 3 bases, and 6 bases lay outside the gene matches. This CDR3 spans 14 amino acids. As DNA, the CDR3 is TGTGCCATCAGTGATCCCGGGGGGGCAGACGAGCAGTACTTC. It is translated as CAISDPGGADEQYF.

This rearrangement joins TRBV7-2 to TRBJ2-7; 12 positions agree with TRBD2. The V and J ends lost 1 base and 4 bases, in that order; junction bases with no gene match: 8. The CDR3 spans 17 residues. Germline V CDR1 and CDR2: SGHTA, FQGNSA. The CDR3 coding sequence is TGTGCCAGCAGCTTAGGAACGACTAGCGGGAGATTGTACGAGCAGTACTTC. Protein sequence: CASSLGTTSGRLYEQYF. The whole variable domain, filled in from reference TRBV7-2 and TRBJ2-7, reads GAGVSQSPSNKVTEKGKDVELRCDPISGHTALYWYRQSLGQGLEFLIYFQGNSAPDKSGLPSDRFSAERTGGSVSTLTIQRTQQEDSAVYLCASSLGTTSGRLYEQYFGPGTRLTVT.

The chain links TRBV5-1 to TRBJ1-6; D not certain. Trimming took off 3 bases at V and 9 bases at J, with 19 bases between the two ends. The CDR3 extends over 16 amino acids. Germline V gene sequence: CDR1 SGHRS, CDR2 YFSETQ. Here the CDR3 reads CASSWMENLAGSPLHF. CDR3 DNA: TGCGCCAGCAGCTGGATGGAGAACCTAGCCGGTTCACCCCTCCACTTT.

This clonotype was detected a few times. The J gene is TRBJ2-3, the V gene TRBV20-1; TRBD2 might be the D (6 bases). This CDR3 region has 15 residues. Germline assignment: CDR1 DFQATT and CDR2 SNEGSKA (reference sequence). The V gene lost 0 bases and the J gene lost 5 bases, with 15 bases spanning the gap. The CDR3: CSARDGLRDIDTQYF. Written as DNA, the CDR3 is TGCAGTGCTAGAGACGGGTTGCGGGATATAGATACGCAGTATTTT.

This chain connects TRBV21-1 to TRBJ2-7; no DNA check was done on the table's D call, TRBD1. TRBV21-1 is an annotated pseudogene. The CDR3 sequence is 14 residues long. CDR3 nucleotide sequence: TGTGCCAGCAGGCGTGGACAGGGGGCGGTCGAGCAGTACTTC. Protein product: CASRRGQGAVEQYF.

The chain joins TRBV19 to TRBJ1-6; D possibly corresponds to TRBD1 (6 bases). Germline CDR1 reads LNHDA; CDR2 reads SQIVND (reference sequence). The CDR3 is 13 amino acids. With 10 bases removed from V and 3 bases from J, the gap between germline ends came to 10 bases. This CDR3 is CATRTDYNSPLHF. The CDR3 DNA is TGTGCCACCCGGACAGACTATAATTCACCCCTCCACTTT. Using reference TRBV19 and TRBJ1-6 for the parts outside the CDR3, the full variable domain is DGGITQSPKYLFRKEGQNVTLSCEQNLNHDAMYWYRQDPGQGLRLIYYSQIVNDFQKGDIAEGYSVSREKKESFPLTVTSAQKNPTAFYLCATRTDYNSPLHFGNGTRLTVT.

The gene calls are TRBV12-5 and TRBJ2-1; D is unclear. The germline V gene encodes CDR1 LGHNT and CDR2 FRNRAP. Trimming took 8 bases from V and 6 from J, leaving 14 bases between them. There are 13 residues in the CDR3. The CDR3 bases are TGTGCTAGTTCCTTCGGGCGACGCAATGAGCAGTTCTTC. Protein: CASSFGRRNEQFF. Drawing the rest from reference TRBV12-5 and TRBJ2-1, the complete variable domain is DARVTQTPRHKVTEMGQEVTMRCQPILGHNTVFWYRQTMMQGLELLAYFRNRAPLDDSGMPKDRFSAEMPDATLATLKIQPSEPRDSAVYFCASSFGRRNEQFFGPGTRLTVL.

The chain recombines TRBV7-2 with TRBJ2-7; the D gene is possibly TRBD1 (5 bases). Germline-derived CDR1 and CDR2 are SGHTA and FQGNSA. The CDR3 has 13 amino acids. V was trimmed by 5 bases and J by 3 bases, leaving 11 bases between them. The CDR3 protein is CASSHTQGYEQYF. In nucleotides, the CDR3 is TGTGCCAGCAGCCATACCCAGGGCTACGAGCAGTACTTC.

At least ten counts were recorded for this clonotype. V gene TRBV7-2 combines with J gene TRBJ1-1; D perhaps matches TRBD1 (5 bases). This CDR3 region has 14 residues. The V and J ends lost 4 bases and 5 bases respectively, with 14 bases between them. The germline gives CDR1 SGHTA, CDR2 FQGNSA. The CDR3 DNA sequence: TGTGCCAGCAGCTCAGGGAACGCGGGAACTGAAGCTTTCTTT. Amino acid sequence: CASSSGNAGTEAFF. Supplemented by reference TRBV7-2 and TRBJ1-1, the full variable domain reads GAGVSQSPSNKVTEKGKDVELRCDPISGHTALYWYRQSLGQGLEFLIYFQGNSAPDKSGLPSDRFSAERTGGSVSTLTIQRTQQEDSAVYLCASSSGNAGTEAFFGQGTRLTVV.

This chain joins TRBV6-5 and TRBJ2-6; 11 nucleotides agree with TRBD1. Germline CDR1 and CDR2: MNHEY and SVGAGI. V lost 4 bases, J lost 0 bases, and 2 bases stayed unmatched. The CDR3 consists of 17 residues. In DNA, the CDR3 is TGTGCCAGCAGTTCGGGACAGGGGGTCTCTGGGGCCAACGTCCTGACTTTC. Protein sequence: CASSSGQGVSGANVLTF.

This clonotype came up many times. This chain connects TRBV29-1 to TRBJ1-1, with D possibly being TRBD1 (6 bases). The V end lost 4 bases, the J end lost 0 bases, and 12 bases lay between the germline ends. The CDR3 is made up of 14 amino acids. Per the germline V gene, CDR1 is SQVTM and CDR2 is ANQGSEA. The CDR3 DNA follows: TGCAGCGTTGCTGGACAGTATATGAACACTGAAGCTTTCTTT. Translated, it gives CSVAGQYMNTEAFF.

Only a few counts were recorded for this clonotype. The rearrangement links TRBV5-1 to TRBJ2-5, with D possibly TRBD1 on 6 matching bases. The CDR3 totals 14 residues. The ends were cut back, 2 bases at V and 6 bases at J, with 14 bases in the middle. Germline V gene data show CDR1 as SGHRS and CDR2 as YFSETQ. DNA for the CDR3: TGCGCCAGCAGCTTCACAGGGCCAAAACAGACCCAGTACTTC. Translated: CASSFTGPKQTQYF.

The V call is TRBV3-1, the J call TRBJ2-1; TRBD2 might be the D (6 bases). CDR1 and CDR2 from the germline V gene are LGHDT and YNNKEL (reference sequence). Trimming removed 6 bases at V and 0 bases at J, with 15 bases between. CDR3 length equals 16 residues. The CDR3 DNA follows: TGTGCCAGCAGTCAGATCACGGGACTCTCCTACAATGAGCAGTTCTTC. This codes for CASSQITGLSYNEQFF.

The chain carries TRBV18 and TRBJ2-7; D call uncertain. The CDR3 loop spans 14 amino acids. Germline V gene data show CDR1 as KGHSH and CDR2 as LQKENI. Between the trimmed V and J ends, which lost 2 bases and 0 bases, there was a span of 8 bases. The CDR3 sequence is CASSPRWSSYEQYF. CDR3 bases: TGTGCCAGCTCACCAAGGTGGAGCTCCTACGAGCAGTACTTC.

This chain links TRBV10-1 with TRBJ2-3; 7 bases match TRBD2. V lost 6 bases, J lost 0 bases, and 9 bases stayed unmatched. Germline V lookup: CDR1 WNHNN, CDR2 SYGVQD (reference sequence). The CDR3 is made up of 16 amino acids. For the CDR3, the DNA is TGCGCCAGCAGCGGGAGGCGACGCTCTAGCACAGATACGCAGTATTTT. Translating gives CASSGRRRSSTDTQYF.

The V gene is TRBV28, the J gene TRBJ2-2; D may be TRBD1 or TRBD2 (5 bases each). Germline V lookup: CDR1 MDHEN, CDR2 SYDVKM. This CDR3 has 15 amino acids. V shed 4 bases and J shed 2 bases, with 11 bases lying between them. The CDR3, as DNA: TGTGCCAGCAGTTCACGGGACGAAAACACCGGGGAGCTGTTTTTT. Protein product: CASSSRDENTGELFF.

This clonotype has a handful of counts. The V gene is TRBV11-2, the J gene TRBJ2-5; D unresolved. CDR1 SGHAT and CDR2 FQNNGV come from the germline V gene. V was clipped by 0 bases and J by 4 bases, with 18 bases between them. CDR3 length: 17 amino acids. CDR3 in DNA: TGTGCCAGCAGCTTAGACGAGGCCGGGCCGCGGACAGAGACCCAGTACTTC. It is translated as CASSLDEAGPRTETQYF.

The rearrangement joins TRBV10-3 to TRBJ1-1, with D possibly TRBD1 on 5 matching bases. With 5 bases removed from V and 0 bases from J, the gap between germline ends came to 10 bases. CDR1 is ENHRY and CDR2 is SYGVKD in the germline V gene. This CDR3 has 14 residues. In DNA, the CDR3 is TGTGCCATCAGTTCAGGGACGGTGAACACTGAAGCTTTCTTT. This translates into CAISSGTVNTEAFF.